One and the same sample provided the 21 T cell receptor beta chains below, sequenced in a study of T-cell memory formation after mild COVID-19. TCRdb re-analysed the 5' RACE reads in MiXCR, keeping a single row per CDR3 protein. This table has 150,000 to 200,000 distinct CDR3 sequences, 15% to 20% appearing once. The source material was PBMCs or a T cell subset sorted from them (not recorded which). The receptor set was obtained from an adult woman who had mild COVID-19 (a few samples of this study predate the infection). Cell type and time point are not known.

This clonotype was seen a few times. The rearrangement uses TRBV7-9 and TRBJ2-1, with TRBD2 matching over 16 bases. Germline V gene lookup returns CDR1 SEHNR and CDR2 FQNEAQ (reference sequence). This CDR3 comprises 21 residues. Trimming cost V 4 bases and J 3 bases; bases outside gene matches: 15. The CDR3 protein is CASSSIRGLAGGPSNYNEQFF. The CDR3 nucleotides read TGTGCCAGCAGCTCGATCAGGGGACTAGCGGGGGGGCCAAGTAACTACAATGAGCAGTTCTTC.

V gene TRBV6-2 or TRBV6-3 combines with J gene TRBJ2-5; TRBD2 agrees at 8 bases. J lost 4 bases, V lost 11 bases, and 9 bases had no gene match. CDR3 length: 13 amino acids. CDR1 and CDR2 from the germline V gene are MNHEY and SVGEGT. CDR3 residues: CAARTSRRETQYF. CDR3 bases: TGTGCCGCCCGGACTAGCCGGAGAGAGACCCAGTACTTC.

CDR3 protein: CASRAMGELFF. The DNA for the CDR3 is TGTGCCAGCAGGGCGATGGGGGAGCTGTTTTTT. The V and J genes are TRBV12-3 or TRBV12-4 and TRBJ2-2; the D is unclear. V was cut by 6 bases and J by 8 bases, with 7 bases left in between. This CDR3 is 11 amino acids long.

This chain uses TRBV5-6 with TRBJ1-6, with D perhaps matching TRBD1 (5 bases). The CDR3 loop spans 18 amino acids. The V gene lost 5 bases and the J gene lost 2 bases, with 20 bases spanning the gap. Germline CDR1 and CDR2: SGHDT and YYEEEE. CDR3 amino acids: CASRYQGGAAAYNSPLHF. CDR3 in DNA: TGTGCCAGCAGATACCAGGGAGGGGCAGCCGCCTATAATTCACCCCTCCACTTT.

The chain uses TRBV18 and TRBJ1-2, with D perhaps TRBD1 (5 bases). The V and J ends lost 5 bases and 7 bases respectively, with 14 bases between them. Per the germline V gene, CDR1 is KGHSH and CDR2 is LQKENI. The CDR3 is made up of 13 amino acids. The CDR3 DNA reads TGTGCCAGCTCAACCGGGGAGGGGCTTGGCTACACCTTC. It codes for CASSTGEGLGYTF.

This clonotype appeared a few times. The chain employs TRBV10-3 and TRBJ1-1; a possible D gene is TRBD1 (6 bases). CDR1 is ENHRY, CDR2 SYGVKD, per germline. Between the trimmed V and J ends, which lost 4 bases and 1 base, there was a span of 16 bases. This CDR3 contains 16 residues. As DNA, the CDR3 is TGTGCCATCAGTGTTGGGGGCATCTCCGGGAACACTGAAGCTTTCTTT. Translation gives CAISVGGISGNTEAFF.

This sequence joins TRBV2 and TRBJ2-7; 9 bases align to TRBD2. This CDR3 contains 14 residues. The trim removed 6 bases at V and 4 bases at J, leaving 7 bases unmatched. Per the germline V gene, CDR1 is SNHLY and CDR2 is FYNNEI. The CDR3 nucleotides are TGTGCCAGCAGGCAGACTAGCGGAGCTTACGAGCAGTACTTC. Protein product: CASRQTSGAYEQYF.

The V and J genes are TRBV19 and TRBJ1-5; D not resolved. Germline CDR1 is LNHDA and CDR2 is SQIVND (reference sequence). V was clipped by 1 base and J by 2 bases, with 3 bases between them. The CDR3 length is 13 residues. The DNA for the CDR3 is TGTGCCAGTAGTATAGCGGGCAATCAGCCCCAGCATTTT. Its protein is CASSIAGNQPQHF.

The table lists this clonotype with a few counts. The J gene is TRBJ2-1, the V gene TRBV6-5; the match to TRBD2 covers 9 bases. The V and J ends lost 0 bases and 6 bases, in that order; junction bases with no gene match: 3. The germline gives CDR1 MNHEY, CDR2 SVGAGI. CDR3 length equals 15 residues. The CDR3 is CASSYSSGRSNEQFF. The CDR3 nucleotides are TGTGCCAGCAGTTACTCGAGCGGGAGGTCCAATGAGCAGTTCTTC.

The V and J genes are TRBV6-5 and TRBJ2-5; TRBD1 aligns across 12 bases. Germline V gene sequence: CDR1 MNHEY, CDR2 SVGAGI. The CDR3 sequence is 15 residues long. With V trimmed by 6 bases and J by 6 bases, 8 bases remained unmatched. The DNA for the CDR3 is TGTGCCAGCAGCGAGGGACAGGGGGCTGGCAAGACCCAGTACTTC. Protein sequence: CASSEGQGAGKTQYF.

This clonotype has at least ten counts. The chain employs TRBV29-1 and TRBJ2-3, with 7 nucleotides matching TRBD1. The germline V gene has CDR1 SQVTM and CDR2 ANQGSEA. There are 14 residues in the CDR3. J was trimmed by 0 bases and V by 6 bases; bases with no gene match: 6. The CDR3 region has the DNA TGCAGCGTGGCCCCGGGACAGAGCACAGATACGCAGTATTTT. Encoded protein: CSVAPGQSTDTQYF.

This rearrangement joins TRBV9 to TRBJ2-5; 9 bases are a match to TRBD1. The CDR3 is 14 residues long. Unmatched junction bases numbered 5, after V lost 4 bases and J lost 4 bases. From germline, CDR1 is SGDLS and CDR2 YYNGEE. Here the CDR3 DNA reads TGTGCCAGCAGCCCACGGACAGGGGTAGAGACCCAGTACTTC. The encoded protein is CASSPRTGVETQYF.

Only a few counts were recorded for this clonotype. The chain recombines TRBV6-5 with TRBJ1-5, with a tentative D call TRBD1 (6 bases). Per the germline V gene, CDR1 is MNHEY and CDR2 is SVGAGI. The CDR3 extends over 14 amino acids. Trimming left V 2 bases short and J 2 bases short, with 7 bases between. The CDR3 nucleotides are TGTGCCAGCAGTTACGGGGGCGGCAATCAGCCCCAGCATTTT. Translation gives CASSYGGGNQPQHF.

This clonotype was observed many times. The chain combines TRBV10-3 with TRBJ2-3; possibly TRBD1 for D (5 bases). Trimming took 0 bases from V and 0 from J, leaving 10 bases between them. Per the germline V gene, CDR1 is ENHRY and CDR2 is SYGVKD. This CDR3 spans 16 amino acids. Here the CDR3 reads CAISESRAQSTDTQYF. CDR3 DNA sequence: TGTGCCATCAGTGAGTCCAGGGCGCAGAGCACAGATACGCAGTATTTT.

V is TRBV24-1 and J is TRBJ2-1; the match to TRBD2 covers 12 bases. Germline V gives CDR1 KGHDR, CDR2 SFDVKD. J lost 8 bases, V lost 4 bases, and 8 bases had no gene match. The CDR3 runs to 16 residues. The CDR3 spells CATSDLASGGADEQFF. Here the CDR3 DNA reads TGTGCCACCAGTGACCTGGCTAGCGGGGGGGCCGATGAGCAGTTCTTC.

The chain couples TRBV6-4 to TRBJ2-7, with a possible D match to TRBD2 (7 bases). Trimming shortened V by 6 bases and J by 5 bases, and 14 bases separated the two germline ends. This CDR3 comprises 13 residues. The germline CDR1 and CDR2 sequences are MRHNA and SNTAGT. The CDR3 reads CASSTRGGNEQYF. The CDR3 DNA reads TGTGCCAGCAGCACCAGGGGAGGGAACGAGCAGTACTTC.

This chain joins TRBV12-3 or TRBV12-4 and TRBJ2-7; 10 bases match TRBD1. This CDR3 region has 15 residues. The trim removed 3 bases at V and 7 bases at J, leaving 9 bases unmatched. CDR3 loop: CASSLAGTGVEEQYF. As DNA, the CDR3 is TGTGCCAGCAGTTTGGCCGGGACAGGGGTTGAGGAGCAGTACTTC.

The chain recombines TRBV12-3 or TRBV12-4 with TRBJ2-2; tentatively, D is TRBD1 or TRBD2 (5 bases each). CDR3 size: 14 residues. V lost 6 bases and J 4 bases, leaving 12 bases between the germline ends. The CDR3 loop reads CASSSPGTTGELFF. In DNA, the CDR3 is TGTGCCAGCAGCTCACCAGGGACCACCGGGGAGCTGTTTTTT.

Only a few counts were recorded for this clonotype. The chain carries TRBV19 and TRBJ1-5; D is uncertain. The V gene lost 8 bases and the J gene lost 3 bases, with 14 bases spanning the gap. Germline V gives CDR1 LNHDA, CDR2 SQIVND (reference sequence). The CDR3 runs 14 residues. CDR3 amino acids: CASDTVRDNQPQHF. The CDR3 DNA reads TGTGCCAGTGACACTGTCCGAGACAATCAGCCCCAGCATTTT.

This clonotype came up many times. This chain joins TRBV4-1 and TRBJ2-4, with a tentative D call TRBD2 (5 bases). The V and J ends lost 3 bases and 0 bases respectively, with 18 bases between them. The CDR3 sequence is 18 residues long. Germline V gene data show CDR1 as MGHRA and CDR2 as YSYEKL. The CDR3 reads CASSQGSGGRLAKNIQYF. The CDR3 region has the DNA TGCGCCAGCAGCCAGGGGTCAGGTGGGAGACTAGCCAAAAACATTCAGTACTTC.

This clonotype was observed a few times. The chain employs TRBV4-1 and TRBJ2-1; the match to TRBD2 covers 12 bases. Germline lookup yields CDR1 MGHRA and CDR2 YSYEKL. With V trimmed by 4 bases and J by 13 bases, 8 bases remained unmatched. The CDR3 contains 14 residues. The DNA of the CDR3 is TGCGCCAGCAGCCTCGGACTAGCGGGGAGGGGTCAGTTCTTC. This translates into CASSLGLAGRGQFF.